The clone carrying this TCR beta chain was counted a few times. The antigen is undetermined. This sample stems from a study of CD8+ T cells in alopecia areata. Sequencing templates came from extracted RNA that was reverse transcribed into cDNA. TCRdb's copy holds only in-frame clones and misses some; the assay was immunoSEQ multiplex PCR. The repertoire holds 150,000 to 200,000 clones, with roughly three fifths as singletons. Indicated treatment: oral pan-JAK inhibitor, 5-10 mg twice daily. It was from PBMCs that CD4+ and CD8+ T cells were sorted. CDR3 length: 15 amino acids. Germline trimming cut 7 bases from V and 6 bases from J; bases unmatched to any gene: 13. The V gene's germline CDR1 is SQVTM and CDR2 ANQGSEA. Study observations and caveats: Normal skin contains resident alphabeta T cells, and these are also sequenced in scalp samples. It was lesional scalp, especially alopecia totalis/universalis, that showed higher clonality than normal scalp. While patients received tofacitinib, many expanded lesional clones remained present in scalp and blood.

The sample consisted of CD4+ T cells sorted from blood, taken between weeks 47 and 50, from a patient treated with tofacitinib. The sequence derives from a human donor with alopecia areata. This chain joins TRBV29-1 and TRBJ2-1; 9 nucleotides agree with TRBD2. The CDR3 sequence is CSALGLAHLGNEQFF. The CDR3 DNA sequence: TGCAGCGCCCTGGGACTAGCCCACCTGGGCAATGAGCAGTTCTTC.